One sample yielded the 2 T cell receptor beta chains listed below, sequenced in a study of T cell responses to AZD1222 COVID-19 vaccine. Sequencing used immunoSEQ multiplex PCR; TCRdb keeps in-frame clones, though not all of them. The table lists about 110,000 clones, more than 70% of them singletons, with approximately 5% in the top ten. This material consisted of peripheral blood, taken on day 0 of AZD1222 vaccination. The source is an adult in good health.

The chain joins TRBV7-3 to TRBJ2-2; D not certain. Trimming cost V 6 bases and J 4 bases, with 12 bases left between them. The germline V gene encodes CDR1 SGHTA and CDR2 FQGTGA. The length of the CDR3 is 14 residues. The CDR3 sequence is CASSSGQITGELFF. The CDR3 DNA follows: TGTGCCAGCAGTAGTGGGCAGATCACCGGGGAGCTGTTTTTT.

The CDR3: CASSLQTASGNTIYF. The CDR3, as DNA: TGTGCCAGCAGCTTACAAACAGCCTCTGGAAACACCATATATTTT. This chain links TRBV7-2 with TRBJ1-3; D is unresolved. Germline assignment: CDR1 SGHTA and CDR2 FQGNSA. There are 15 residues in the CDR3. V was cut by 2 bases and J by 0 bases, with 8 bases left in between.